One and the same sample provided the 32 T cell receptor beta chains below, sequenced in a study of blood T cells in healthy people across ages. Primers used in a second PCR of roughly 7 to 11 cycles were a sample-barcoded 5' primer and a J-beta primer mix. TCRdb recomputed calls from the 5' RACE reads with MiXCR, one row per CDR3 protein. The data show about 1.1 million distinct CDR3 sequences, 35% to 45% seen once. The sample consisted of blood. The receptor set was obtained from a man younger than 30 in good health.

J is TRBJ2-1 and V is TRBV29-1; TRBD2 agrees at 7 bases. Germline V gene sequence: CDR1 SQVTM, CDR2 ANQGSEA. This CDR3 comprises 12 residues. V dropped 4 bases and J dropped 6; count of bases not matched to a gene: 3. The CDR3 reads CSVGVAGNEQFF. The CDR3 DNA reads TGCAGCGTTGGGGTAGCGGGCAATGAGCAGTTCTTC.

The gene calls are TRBV2 and TRBJ1-2; no clear D. CDR3 size: 12 residues. The V end was cut by 0 bases, the J end by 5 bases, with 4 bases between. Per germline, CDR1 SNHLY and CDR2 FYNNEI. The CDR3 bases are TGTGCCAGCAGTGAAGCTCATTATGGCTACACCTTC. This translates into CASSEAHYGYTF.

This clonotype was detected a few times. This sequence joins TRBV6-2 or TRBV6-3 and TRBJ1-2; possibly TRBD1 for D (5 bases). Germline lookup yields CDR1 MNHEY and CDR2 SVGEGT. With 9 bases removed from V and 0 bases from J, the gap between germline ends came to 20 bases. This CDR3 has 16 residues. CDR3 bases: TGTGCCAGTGTTCGGGACGCCCTTGGGACTAACTATGGCTACACCTTC. This encodes CASVRDALGTNYGYTF.

The genes are TRBV27 and TRBJ2-3, with 7 bases that match TRBD1. The V gene's germline CDR1 is MNHEY and CDR2 SMNVEV (reference sequence). Germline trimming cut 2 bases from V and 1 base from J; bases unmatched to any gene: 9. This CDR3 has 17 amino acids. The CDR3: CASSLDRAREGTDTQYF. DNA for the CDR3: TGTGCCAGCAGTTTAGACAGGGCCAGGGAAGGCACAGATACGCAGTATTTT.

J is TRBJ2-7 and V is TRBV11-1; D is perhaps TRBD1 or TRBD2 (5 bases each). The CDR3 extends over 14 amino acids. Deletions cut 5 bases from V and 6 bases from J, with 17 bases between. Germline CDR1 reads SGHAT; CDR2 reads FQDESV (reference sequence). The DNA for the CDR3 is TGTGCCAGCAGCCGTCCAGGCGAGGGGAGCGAGCAGTACTTC. Protein sequence: CASSRPGEGSEQYF.

This clonotype was counted many times. The rearrangement links TRBV10-3 to TRBJ2-3; D gene unclear. The CDR3 covers 14 residues. Trimming took off 4 bases at V and 2 bases at J, with 10 bases between the two ends. The germline V gene has CDR1 ENHRY and CDR2 SYGVKD. CDR3 bases: TGTGCCATCAGTGCGGCAGCGCACACAGATACGCAGTATTTT. This gives the protein CAISAAAHTDTQYF.

This rearrangement joins TRBV20-1 to TRBJ1-2, with D uncertain. There are 13 residues in the CDR3. CDR1 is DFQATT and CDR2 is SNEGSKA in the germline V gene (reference sequence). With 0 bases removed from V and 1 base from J, the gap between germline ends came to 6 bases. Here the CDR3 reads CSARERDNYGYTF. In nucleotides, the CDR3 is TGCAGTGCTAGAGAACGAGATAACTATGGCTACACCTTC.

The J gene is TRBJ2-7, the V gene TRBV29-1, with TRBD2 as a possible D gene (6 bases). This CDR3 is 13 amino acids long. V lost 5 bases to trimming and J lost 3 bases, with 14 bases between them. Germline CDR1 SQVTM, CDR2 ANQGSEA. The CDR3 DNA reads TGCAGCGTTACCTTTGGGGGGAGCTACGAGCAGTACTTC. Amino acid sequence: CSVTFGGSYEQYF.

The sample holds a few counts of this clonotype. This chain links TRBV6-6 with TRBJ2-1; 8 bases map to TRBD2. This CDR3 comprises 12 residues. With V trimmed by 1 base and J by 15 bases, 5 bases remained unmatched. CDR1 is MNHNY, CDR2 SVGAGI, per germline (reference sequence). The CDR3 reads CASSYYLAGWFF. In nucleotides, the CDR3 is TGTGCCAGCAGTTACTATCTAGCGGGCTGGTTCTTC.

This clonotype was seen only a few times. The CDR3 loop is CASSGDISSSYEQYF. The CDR3 region has the DNA TGTGCCAGCAGTGGGGACATCTCTAGCTCCTACGAGCAGTACTTC. The chain combines TRBV6-5 with TRBJ2-7; TRBD1 might be the D (6 bases). This CDR3 is built from 15 residues. The V end lost 5 bases, the J end lost 0 bases, and 14 bases lay between the germline ends. Germline V CDR1 and CDR2: MNHEY, SVGAGI.

Remarks on this clonotype: An end of the junction does not agree with germline; a read error may underlie this. The V gene is TRBV14, the J gene TRBJ2-1, with TRBD1 as a possible D gene (6 bases). The CDR3 covers 14 residues. Germline CDR1 is SGHDN and CDR2 is FVKESK. The CDR3 DNA reads TGTGTCAGCAGCCTAGGACAGATTTACAATGAGCAGTTCTTC. It specifies CVSSLGQIYNEQFF.

This clonotype has just a few counts. The chain recombines TRBV27 with TRBJ2-1; D not resolved. Germline V CDR1 and CDR2: MNHEY, SMNVEV (reference sequence). The CDR3 loop spans 13 amino acids. V was shortened by 5 bases and J by 9 bases, with 14 bases between the two germline ends. CDR3 sequence: CASSVYRLGEQFF. CDR3 nucleotides: TGTGCCAGCAGTGTATACCGGCTGGGTGAGCAGTTCTTC.

This clonotype was recorded at least ten times. V is TRBV12-5 and J is TRBJ2-5, with 7 positions matching TRBD1. Losses at the gene ends were 10 bases for V and 5 bases for J; bases not matched to a gene: 10. This CDR3 contains 13 residues. Germline V gives CDR1 LGHNT, CDR2 FRNRAP. This CDR3 is CATADRVFETQYF. CDR3 nucleotides: TGTGCTACCGCCGACAGGGTTTTTGAGACCCAGTACTTC.

The chain has TRBV10-3 and TRBJ1-5; TRBD1 aligns across 8 bases. Germline CDR1 reads ENHRY; CDR2 reads SYGVKD. This CDR3 region has 16 residues. V dropped 0 bases and J dropped 4; count of bases not matched to a gene: 5. This chain's CDR3 is CAISESRTGSNQPQHF. In DNA form, the CDR3 reads TGTGCCATCAGTGAGTCGAGGACAGGGTCAAATCAGCCCCAGCATTTT.

This chain uses TRBV7-9 with TRBJ1-1; maybe TRBD1 (6 bases). V was cut by 7 bases and J by 5 bases, with 23 bases left in between. Germline CDR1 reads SEHNR; CDR2 reads FQNEAQ (reference sequence). The CDR3 length is 16 residues. For the CDR3, the DNA is TGTGCCAGCACCTATCTGGGGGGGCTAGGAGCTACTGAAGCTTTCTTT. Encoded protein: CASTYLGGLGATEAFF.

In this sample, this clonotype turned up a few times. The V call is TRBV30, the J call TRBJ1-1; the D gene is possibly TRBD1 (5 bases). CDR1 and CDR2 (germline): GTSNPN, SVGIG (reference sequence). The CDR3 consists of 12 residues. V shed 5 bases and J shed 0 bases, with 7 bases lying between them. CDR3 DNA sequence: TGTGCCTGGGGGGCCCTGAACACTGAAGCTTTCTTT. Protein sequence: CAWGALNTEAFF.

The rearrangement links TRBV20-1 to TRBJ2-3; TRBD2 might be the D (6 bases). V was shortened by 0 bases and J by 5 bases, with 12 bases between the two germline ends. The germline gives CDR1 DFQATT, CDR2 SNEGSKA (reference sequence). CDR3 length: 14 amino acids. The CDR3 loop is CSAREAGGIDTQYF. CDR3 nucleotides: TGCAGTGCTAGAGAGGCAGGAGGGATAGATACGCAGTATTTT.

This clonotype was picked up one time. J is TRBJ1-1 and V is TRBV6-6; 8 bases fit TRBD1. The germline CDR1 and CDR2 sequences are MNHNY and SVGAGI (reference sequence). The CDR3 spans 16 residues. Losses at the gene ends were 4 bases for V and 0 bases for J; bases not matched to a gene: 7. The CDR3 protein is CASSSRGQGMNTEAFF. The DNA of the CDR3 is TGTGCCAGCAGTTCCCGCGGACAGGGAATGAACACTGAAGCTTTCTTT.

V usage is TRBV5-1 and J usage is TRBJ1-2; D might be TRBD1 (5 bases). The germline CDR1 and CDR2 sequences are SGHRS and YFSETQ. There are 16 residues in the CDR3. V was cut by 4 bases and J by 4 bases, with 20 bases left in between. The CDR3, as DNA: TGCGCCAGCAGCCAGGCCCCTTCAGACAGATTCTATGGCTACACCTTC. Protein product: CASSQAPSDRFYGYTF.

This clonotype was found a few times. The chain recombines TRBV10-3 with TRBJ2-7; the match to TRBD2 covers 14 bases. CDR1 is ENHRY and CDR2 is SYGVKD in the germline V gene. The CDR3 consists of 16 residues. Trimming at V came to 6 bases and at J to 0 bases, leaving 4 bases not matched to a gene. The CDR3: CAISRTSGGFSYEQYF. As DNA, the CDR3 is TGTGCCATCAGCCGGACTAGCGGGGGGTTCTCCTACGAGCAGTACTTC.

This clonotype was counted at least ten times. The gene calls are TRBV27 and TRBJ2-1; 8 nucleotides align to TRBD1. There are 14 residues in the CDR3. Germline V lookup: CDR1 MNHEY, CDR2 SMNVEV (reference sequence). With 4 bases clipped from V and 7 bases from J, the junction kept 6 bases outside the gene matches. In DNA, the CDR3 is TGTGCCAGCAGTTCGGGACAGGATTTGAATGAGCAGTTCTTC. The encoded protein is CASSSGQDLNEQFF.

The sample holds a few counts of this clonotype. The chain combines TRBV12-3 or TRBV12-4 with TRBJ1-2; no clear D. Trimming removed 4 bases from V and 2 bases from J, with 20 bases in between. The CDR3 extends over 17 amino acids. The CDR3 sequence is CASSSFLRDWENYGYTF. CDR3 nucleotides: TGTGCCAGCAGTTCGTTTCTACGCGACTGGGAGAACTATGGCTACACCTTC.

The J gene is TRBJ2-7, the V gene TRBV6-6; TRBD2 is a possible D gene (6 bases). Trimming left V 7 bases short and J 7 bases short, with 14 bases between. Germline CDR1 and CDR2: MNHNY and SVGAGI (reference sequence). The CDR3 extends over 12 amino acids. In DNA, the CDR3 is TGTGCCAGCACCGAGGGACTGGAGGAGCAGTACTTC. It is translated as CASTEGLEEQYF.

V and J are TRBV6-5 and TRBJ2-7; D call uncertain. Trimming took off 6 bases at V and 6 bases at J, with 24 bases between the two ends. The CDR3 is made up of 16 amino acids. Germline V gene sequence: CDR1 MNHEY, CDR2 SVGAGI. CDR3 sequence (DNA): TGTGCCAGCAGGCTCTCAGGCAATCCACGTCTCGGCGAGCAGTACTTC. Its translation is CASRLSGNPRLGEQYF.

A few counts support this clonotype. This chain uses TRBV20-1 with TRBJ2-6; 7 bases match TRBD1. This CDR3 is 15 amino acids long. V lost 3 bases to trimming and J lost 0 bases; unmatched junction nucleotides: 2. In germline, CDR1 is DFQATT, CDR2 SNEGSKA (reference sequence). The CDR3 loop reads CSARTGSSGANVLTF. CDR3 nucleotides: TGCAGTGCTAGGACAGGGAGCTCTGGGGCCAACGTCCTGACTTTC.

V usage is TRBV7-9 and J usage is TRBJ2-7; a possible D gene is TRBD2 (6 bases). V shed 9 bases and J shed 5 bases, with 17 bases lying between them. The CDR3 runs to 13 residues. CDR1 and CDR2 from the germline V gene are SEHNR and FQNEAQ (reference sequence). This chain's CDR3 is CASNQEREDEQYF. CDR3 DNA sequence: TGTGCCAGTAACCAGGAAAGGGAGGACGAGCAGTACTTC.

This chain uses TRBV6-5 with TRBJ2-3, with TRBD1 identical over 11 bases. The CDR3 has 15 residues. Germline CDR1 MNHEY, CDR2 SVGAGI. V gave up 2 bases and J gave up 4 bases; unmatched junction bases: 2. As DNA, the CDR3 is TGTGCCAGCAGTTACGGGACAGGGGGGCCAGATACGCAGTATTTT. Encoded protein: CASSYGTGGPDTQYF.

The gene calls are TRBV20-1 and TRBJ2-5; D may correspond to TRBD1 or TRBD2 (5 bases each). This CDR3 has 16 residues. Germline loops: CDR1 DFQATT, CDR2 SNEGSKA (reference sequence). The V gene lost 0 bases and the J gene lost 4 bases, with 18 bases spanning the gap. This CDR3 reads CSARDGAIDTSETQYF. For the CDR3, the DNA is TGCAGTGCTAGAGACGGGGCAATAGATACTTCAGAGACCCAGTACTTC.

This clonotype was seen more than once but under ten times. V and J are TRBV9 and TRBJ1-1, with D uncertain. V was cut by 4 bases and J by 3 bases, with 16 bases left in between. Germline CDR1 SGDLS, CDR2 YYNGEE. The CDR3 extends over 15 amino acids. The CDR3 DNA is TGTGCCAGCAGCCCGAGGCGCAGAGATGACACTGAAGCTTTCTTT. Its translation is CASSPRRRDDTEAFF.

The chain links TRBV6-2 or TRBV6-3 to TRBJ2-5; TRBD2 might be the D (5 bases). Trimming stripped 5 bases from V and 1 base from J, with 17 bases between. From germline, CDR1 is MNHEY and CDR2 SVGEGT. The CDR3 sequence is 16 residues long. CDR3: CASSATRWGVQETQYF. The CDR3 bases are TGTGCCAGCAGTGCCACTCGGTGGGGAGTCCAAGAGACCCAGTACTTC.

This chain links TRBV7-9 with TRBJ2-3; D is undetermined. V gave up 7 bases and J gave up 2 bases, with 13 bases separating them. Germline V gives CDR1 SEHNR, CDR2 FQNEAQ (reference sequence). The CDR3 runs to 14 residues. The CDR3 nucleotides read TGTGCCAGCAACCCGGCGGAGACCACAGATACGCAGTATTTT. It specifies CASNPAETTDTQYF.

The rearrangement uses TRBV4-2 and TRBJ1-2; no definite D call. This CDR3 is built from 17 residues. Germline lookup yields CDR1 LGHNA and CDR2 YNFKEQ. V gave up 0 bases and J gave up 8 bases, with 22 bases separating them. CDR3 loop: CASSQDPPPFRAGGYTF. The CDR3 bases are TGTGCCAGCAGCCAAGACCCCCCTCCTTTTCGGGCTGGCGGCTACACCTTC.